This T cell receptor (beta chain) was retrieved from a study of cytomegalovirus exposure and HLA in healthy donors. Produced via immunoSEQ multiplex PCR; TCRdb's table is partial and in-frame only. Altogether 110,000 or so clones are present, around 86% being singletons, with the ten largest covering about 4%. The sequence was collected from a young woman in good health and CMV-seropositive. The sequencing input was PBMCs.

The CDR3 DNA sequence: TGTGCCAGCAGTGAAGTGGGGGTGGGACAGGGGAATTACGAGCAGTACTTC. Translation: CASSEVGVGQGNYEQYF. The chain uses TRBV2 and TRBJ2-7, with 10 bases matching TRBD1. CDR1 and CDR2 from the germline V gene are SNHLY and FYNNEI. CDR3 length: 17 amino acids. V trimming: 1 base; J trimming: 4 bases; junction bases outside the gene matches: 10.